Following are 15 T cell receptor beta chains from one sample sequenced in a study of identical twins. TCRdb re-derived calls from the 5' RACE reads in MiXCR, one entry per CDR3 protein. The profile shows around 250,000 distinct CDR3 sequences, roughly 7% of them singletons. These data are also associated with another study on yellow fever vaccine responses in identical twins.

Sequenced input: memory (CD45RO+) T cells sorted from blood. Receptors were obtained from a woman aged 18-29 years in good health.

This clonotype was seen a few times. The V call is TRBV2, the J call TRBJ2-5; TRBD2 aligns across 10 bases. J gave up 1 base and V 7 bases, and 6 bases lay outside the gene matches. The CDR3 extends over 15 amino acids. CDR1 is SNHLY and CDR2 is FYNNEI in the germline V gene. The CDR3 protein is CASKLAGPPQETQYF. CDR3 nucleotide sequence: TGTGCCAGCAAACTAGCGGGACCTCCCCAAGAGACCCAGTACTTC.

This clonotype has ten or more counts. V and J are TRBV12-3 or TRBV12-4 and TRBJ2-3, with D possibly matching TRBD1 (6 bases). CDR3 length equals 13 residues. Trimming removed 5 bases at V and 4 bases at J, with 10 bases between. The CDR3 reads CASSRQAPDTQYF. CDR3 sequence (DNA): TGTGCCAGCAGTAGACAGGCTCCAGATACGCAGTATTTT.

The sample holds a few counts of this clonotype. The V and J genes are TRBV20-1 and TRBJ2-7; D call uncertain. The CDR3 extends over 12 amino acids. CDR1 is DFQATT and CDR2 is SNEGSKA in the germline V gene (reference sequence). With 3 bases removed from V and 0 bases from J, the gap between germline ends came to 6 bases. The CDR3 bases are TGCAGTGCTAGGAAGCGCTCCTACGAGCAGTACGTC. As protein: CSARKRSYEQYV.

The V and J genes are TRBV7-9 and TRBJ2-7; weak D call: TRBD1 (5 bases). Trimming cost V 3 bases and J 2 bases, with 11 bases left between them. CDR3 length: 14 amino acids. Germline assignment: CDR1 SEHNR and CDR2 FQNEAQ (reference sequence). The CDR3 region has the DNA TGTGCCAGCAGCTTTTCTCAGGGAACCTACGAGCAGTACTTC. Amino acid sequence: CASSFSQGTYEQYF. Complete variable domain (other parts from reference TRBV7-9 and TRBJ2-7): DTGVSQNPRHKITKRGQNVTFRCDPISEHNRLYWYRQTLGQGPEFLTYFQNEAQLEKSRLLSDRFSAERPKGSFSTLEIQRTEQGDSAMYLCASSFSQGTYEQYFGPGTRLTVT.

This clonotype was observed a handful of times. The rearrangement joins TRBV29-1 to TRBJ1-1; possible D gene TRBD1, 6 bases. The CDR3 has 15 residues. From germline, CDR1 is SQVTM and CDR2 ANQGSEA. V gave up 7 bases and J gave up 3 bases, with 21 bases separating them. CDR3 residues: CSAHPLGGGYTEAFF. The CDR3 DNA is TGCAGCGCCCACCCCCTTGGGGGGGGCTACACTGAAGCTTTCTTT.

The CDR3 DNA reads TGCAGTGCTAGAGATCACGAGTTAGCCTACGAGCAGTACTTC. This codes for CSARDHELAYEQYF. The chain carries TRBV20-1 and TRBJ2-7; no clear D gene. There are 14 residues in the CDR3. CDR1 is DFQATT and CDR2 is SNEGSKA in the germline V gene (reference sequence). With 0 bases removed from V and 2 bases from J, the gap between germline ends came to 11 bases.

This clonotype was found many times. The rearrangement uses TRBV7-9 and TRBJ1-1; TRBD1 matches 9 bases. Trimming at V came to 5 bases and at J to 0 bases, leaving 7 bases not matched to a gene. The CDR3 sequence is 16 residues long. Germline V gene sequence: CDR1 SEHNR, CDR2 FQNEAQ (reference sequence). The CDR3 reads CASSLEQGALNTEAFF. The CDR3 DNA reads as TGTGCCAGCAGCCTAGAACAGGGGGCGTTGAACACTGAAGCTTTCTTT.

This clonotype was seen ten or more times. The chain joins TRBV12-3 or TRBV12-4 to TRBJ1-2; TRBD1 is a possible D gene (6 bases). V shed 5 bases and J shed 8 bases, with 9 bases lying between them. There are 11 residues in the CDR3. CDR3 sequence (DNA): TGTGCCAGCAGTGGGGGGCGAGGCTACACCTTC. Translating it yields CASSGGRGYTF.

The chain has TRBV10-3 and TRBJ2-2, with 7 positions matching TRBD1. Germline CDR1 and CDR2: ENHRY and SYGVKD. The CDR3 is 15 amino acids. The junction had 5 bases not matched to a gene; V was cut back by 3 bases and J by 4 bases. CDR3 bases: TGTGCCATCAGTGAAAGACAGGGAATCACCGGGGAGCTGTTTTTT. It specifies CAISERQGITGELFF.

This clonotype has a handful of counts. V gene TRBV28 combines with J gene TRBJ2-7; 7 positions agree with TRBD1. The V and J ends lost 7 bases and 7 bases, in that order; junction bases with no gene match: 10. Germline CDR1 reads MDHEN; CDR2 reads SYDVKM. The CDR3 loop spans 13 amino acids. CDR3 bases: TGTGCCAGCAATGTCAGGGGGATGTCGGAGCAGTACTTC. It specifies CASNVRGMSEQYF.

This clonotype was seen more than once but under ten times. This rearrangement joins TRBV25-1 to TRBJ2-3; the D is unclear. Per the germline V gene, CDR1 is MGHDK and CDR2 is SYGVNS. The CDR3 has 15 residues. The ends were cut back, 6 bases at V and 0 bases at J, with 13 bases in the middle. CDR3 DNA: TGTGCCAGCAGCTTCAGCGCCACTAGCACAGATACGCAGTATTTT. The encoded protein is CASSFSATSTDTQYF.

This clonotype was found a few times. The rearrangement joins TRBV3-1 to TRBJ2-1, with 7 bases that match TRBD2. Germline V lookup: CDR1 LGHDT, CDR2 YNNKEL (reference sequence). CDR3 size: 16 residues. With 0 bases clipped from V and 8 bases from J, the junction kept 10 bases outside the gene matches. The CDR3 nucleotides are TGTGCCAGCAGCCAAGATGAGGCGGGAGAATCGTATGAGCAGTTCTTC. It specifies CASSQDEAGESYEQFF.

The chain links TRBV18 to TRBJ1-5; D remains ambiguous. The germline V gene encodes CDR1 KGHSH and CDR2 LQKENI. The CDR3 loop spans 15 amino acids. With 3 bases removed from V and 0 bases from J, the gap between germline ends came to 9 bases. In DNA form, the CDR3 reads TGTGCCAGCTCACCGGACGGGGTTAGCAATCAGCCCCAGCATTTT. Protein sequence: CASSPDGVSNQPQHF.

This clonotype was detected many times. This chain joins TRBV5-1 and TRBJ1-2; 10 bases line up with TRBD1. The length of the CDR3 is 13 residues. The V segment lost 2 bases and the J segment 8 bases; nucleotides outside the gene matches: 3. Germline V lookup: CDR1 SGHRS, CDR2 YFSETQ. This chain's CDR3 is CASSFRDRGGYTF. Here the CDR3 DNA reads TGCGCCAGCAGCTTCCGGGACAGGGGCGGCTACACCTTC.

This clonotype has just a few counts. The CDR3 reads CSARDTLRDSQETQYF. CDR3 in DNA: TGCAGTGCTAGAGACACGCTCCGGGACAGCCAAGAGACCCAGTACTTC. The chain couples TRBV20-1 to TRBJ2-5; 7 nucleotides align to TRBD1. The ends lost 0 bases at V and 1 base at J; junction bases unmatched: 8. CDR3 length: 16 residues. Germline CDR1 and CDR2: DFQATT and SNEGSKA (reference sequence).